What follows are 5 T cell receptor beta chains derived from one specimen sequenced in a study of technical replicates of blood from several donors. Sequenced by immunoSEQ multiplex PCR; TCRdb stores in-frame clones only, minus some. The data show about 89,000 clones, 94% seen once. Sequencing used T cells isolated from PBMCs. These receptors all come from a human donor in good health.

The chain employs TRBV6-5 and TRBJ1-2; a weak D match, TRBD1 (5 bases). Trimming pared 0 bases from V and 8 bases from J, leaving 13 bases between. The CDR3 consists of 14 residues. CDR1 is MNHEY, CDR2 SVGAGI, per germline. The CDR3 region is CASSYSTGPRGYTF. CDR3 sequence (DNA): TGTGCCAGCAGTTACTCTACAGGCCCCAGGGGCTACACCTTC.

The V call is TRBV21-1, the J call TRBJ2-3; the DNA was not used to check the table's D call, TRBD2. TRBV21-1 is designated a pseudogene. There are 13 residues in the CDR3. The CDR3 DNA reads TGTGCCAGCCGCTCGACTAGCGGCAATACGCAGTATTTT. Its translation is CASRSTSGNTQYF.

The V and J genes are TRBV11-2 and TRBJ1-2; tentatively, D is TRBD1 (6 bases). This CDR3 has 14 amino acids. Trimming left V 1 base short and J 2 bases short, with 8 bases between. Germline CDR1 SGHAT, CDR2 FQNNGV. The CDR3 DNA reads as TGTGCCAGCAGCTTAGGGCAGGGGAACTATGGCTACACCTTC. Amino acid sequence: CASSLGQGNYGYTF.

The chain employs TRBV5-1 and TRBJ1-1; D is unresolved. V lost 3 bases and J 1 base, leaving 16 bases between the germline ends. Per the germline V gene, CDR1 is SGHRS and CDR2 is YFSETQ. The CDR3 runs 16 residues. As DNA, the CDR3 is TGCGCCAGCAGCTCCCAGACCGGGAGCTGGAACACTGAAGCTTTCTTT. It encodes CASSSQTGSWNTEAFF. The complete variable domain, with remaining parts taken from reference TRBV5-1 and TRBJ1-1, reads KAGVTQTPRYLIKTRGQQVTLSCSPISGHRSVSWYQQTPGQGLQFLFEYFSETQRNKGNFPGRFSGRQFSNSRSEMNVSTLELGDSALYLCASSSQTGSWNTEAFFGQGTRLTVV.

The chain links TRBV5-6 to TRBJ2-1, with 9 bases identical to TRBD2. The length of the CDR3 is 12 residues. CDR1 and CDR2 (germline): SGHDT, YYEEEE. Losses at the gene ends were 3 bases for V and 12 bases for J; bases not matched to a gene: 4. The CDR3 protein is CASSSFSGGQFF. In DNA form, the CDR3 reads TGTGCCAGCAGCTCGTTTAGCGGGGGGCAGTTCTTC. The complete variable domain, with remaining parts taken from reference TRBV5-6 and TRBJ2-1, reads DAGVTQSPTHLIKTRGQQVTLRCSPKSGHDTVSWYQQALGQGPQFIFQYYEEEERQRGNFPDRFSGHQFPNYSSELNVNALLLGDSALYLCASSSFSGGQFFGPGTRLTVL.